The 13 T cell receptor beta chains reported below all come from one sample, sequenced in a study of OX40 agonist ivuxolimab in advanced cancers. Sequenced by immunoSEQ multiplex PCR; TCRdb stores in-frame clones only, minus some. The table shows 50,000 to 65,000 clones, with 70% to 90% occurring only once. The material sequenced was CD4+ or CD8+ T cells sorted from blood, taken in a trial of the OX40 agonist ivuxolimab. These receptors were collected from an adult with an advanced solid tumor such as melanoma, head and neck, liver or kidney cancer.

The chain is built from TRBV30 and TRBJ1-2, with D perhaps TRBD1 (6 bases). Trimming stripped 1 base from V and 7 bases from J, with 10 bases between. CDR1 GTSNPN and CDR2 SVGIG come from the germline V gene (reference sequence). This CDR3 has 12 residues. CDR3 bases: TGTGCCTGGAGTGAGACACAGGGTGGCTACACCTTC. Residues: CAWSETQGGYTF.

Written as DNA, the CDR3 is TGTGCCAGCAGTCAACTAGCGGGAGGGACCGAGCAGTACTTC. This encodes CASSQLAGGTEQYF. The V and J genes are TRBV27 and TRBJ2-7; TRBD2 aligns across 13 bases. In germline, CDR1 is MNHEY, CDR2 SMNVEV (reference sequence). There are 14 residues in the CDR3. V lost 5 bases, J lost 6 bases, and 4 bases stayed unmatched.

This clone appeared a few times. The J gene is TRBJ2-7, the V gene TRBV7-9; tentative D call: TRBD1 (5 bases). The CDR3 loop spans 12 amino acids. Looked up from germline, CDR1 is SEHNR and CDR2 is FQNEAQ (reference sequence). V was clipped by 3 bases and J by 4 bases, with 7 bases between them. Written as DNA, the CDR3 is TGTGCCAGCAGCTTCGCAGGGTACGAGCAGTACTTC. It translates to CASSFAGYEQYF.

The V and J genes are TRBV9 and TRBJ1-2, with D possibly matching TRBD1 (5 bases). The length of the CDR3 is 12 residues. Per the germline V gene, CDR1 is SGDLS and CDR2 is YYNGEE. Trimming left V 7 bases short and J 8 bases short, with 15 bases between. The CDR3 DNA reads as TGTGCCAGCGGCGGGCAGGGTGACGGCTACACCTTC. Its protein is CASGGQGDGYTF.

This clone occurred once. The genes are TRBV13 and TRBJ2-1; 9 bases are a match to TRBD1. The V and J ends lost 2 bases and 7 bases, in that order; junction bases with no gene match: 6. Germline V gene data show CDR1 as PRHDT and CDR2 as FYEKMQ (reference sequence). This CDR3 comprises 15 residues. Here the CDR3 reads CASSLYRGRENEQFF. DNA for the CDR3: TGTGCCAGCAGCTTATACAGGGGGCGCGAGAATGAGCAGTTCTTC.

V gene TRBV4-1 combines with J gene TRBJ1-3; the match to TRBD1 covers 9 bases. Germline assignment: CDR1 MGHRA and CDR2 YSYEKL. V gave up 4 bases and J gave up 5 bases; unmatched junction bases: 3. The CDR3 runs to 14 residues. The CDR3 DNA is TGCGCCAGCAGCCCAGGACAGGGGAGAAACACCATATATTTT. Protein: CASSPGQGRNTIYF.

The chain recombines TRBV9 with TRBJ2-6; no reliable D call. The CDR3 is made up of 15 amino acids. Germline CDR1 and CDR2: SGDLS and YYNGEE. V lost 4 bases and J lost 0, with 8 bases in between. The chain's CDR3 is CASSPYISGANVLTF. The DNA for the CDR3 is TGTGCCAGCAGCCCTTATATCTCTGGGGCCAACGTCCTGACTTTC. The full variable domain, in which reference TRBV9 and TRBJ2-6 provide the parts outside the CDR3, is DSGVTQTPKHLITATGQRVTLRCSPRSGDLSVYWYQQSLDQGLQFLIQYYNGEERAKGNILERFSAQQFPDLHSELNLSSLELGDSALYFCASSPYISGANVLTFGAGSRLTVL.

V usage is TRBV9 and J usage is TRBJ1-1; D gene uncertain. V lost 0 bases, J lost 1 base, and 7 bases lay in between. Germline CDR1 and CDR2: SGDLS and YYNGEE. The CDR3 covers 14 residues. CDR3 region: CASSVGAGNTEAFF. CDR3 coding DNA: TGTGCCAGCAGCGTAGGAGCAGGGAACACTGAAGCTTTCTTT.

This sequence joins TRBV27 and TRBJ2-3; D gene unclear. V lost 1 base, J lost 4 bases, and 15 bases lay in between. Germline CDR1 and CDR2: MNHEY and SMNVEV (reference sequence). This CDR3 spans 16 amino acids. The CDR3 sequence: CASSLFVRGGSDTQYF. The CDR3 region has the DNA TGTGCCAGCAGTTTATTCGTGAGAGGTGGTTCAGATACGCAGTATTTT.

The chain employs TRBV23-1 and TRBJ2-7; D is undetermined. TRBV23-1 is given ORF status, its function remaining uncertain. The CDR3 runs 16 residues. Trimming left V 0 bases short and J 0 bases short, with 12 bases between. The CDR3 DNA reads as TGCGCCAGCAGTCAATCAGAAGGCTACCGCTCCTACGAGCAGTACTTC. Amino acid sequence: CASSQSEGYRSYEQYF.

The chain recombines TRBV11-2 with TRBJ2-7; TRBD1 matches at 10 bases. This CDR3 spans 15 amino acids. Germline assignment: CDR1 SGHAT and CDR2 FQNNGV. V dropped 5 bases and J dropped 3; count of bases not matched to a gene: 7. The CDR3 spells CASSPLGTGDYEQYF. Here the CDR3 DNA reads TGTGCCAGCAGCCCCTTGGGGACAGGGGACTACGAGCAGTACTTC.

The chain has TRBV27 and TRBJ2-1, with 7 bases that match TRBD2. The CDR3 has 16 residues. Trimming cost V 5 bases and J 1 base; bases outside gene matches: 8. Germline assignment: CDR1 MNHEY and CDR2 SMNVEV (reference sequence). CDR3 coding DNA: TGTGCCAGCAGTCTACTCGCGGGAGCTTCCTACAATGAGCAGTTCTTC. This encodes CASSLLAGASYNEQFF.

The chain uses TRBV28 and TRBJ2-7; maybe TRBD1 (7 bases). Trimming stripped 6 bases from V and 6 bases from J, with 18 bases between. CDR1 is MDHEN, CDR2 SYDVKM, per germline. The CDR3 sequence is 14 residues long. The CDR3 loop reads CASSSRGVLGEQYF. CDR3 coding DNA: TGTGCCAGCAGCTCCAGGGGGGTACTAGGCGAGCAGTACTTC.